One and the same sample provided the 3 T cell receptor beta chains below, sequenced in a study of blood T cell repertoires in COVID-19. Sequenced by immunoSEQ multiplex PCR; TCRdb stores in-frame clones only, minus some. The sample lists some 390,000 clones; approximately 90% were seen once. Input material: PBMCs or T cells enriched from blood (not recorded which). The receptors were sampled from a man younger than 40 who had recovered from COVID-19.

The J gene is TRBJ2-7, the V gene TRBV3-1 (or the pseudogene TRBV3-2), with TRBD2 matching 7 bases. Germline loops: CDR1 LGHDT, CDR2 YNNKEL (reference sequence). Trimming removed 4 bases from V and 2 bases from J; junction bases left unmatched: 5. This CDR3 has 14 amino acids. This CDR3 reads CASSRSGGTYEQYF. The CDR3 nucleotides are TGTGCCAGCAGCCGATCCGGGGGGACCTACGAGCAGTACTTC.

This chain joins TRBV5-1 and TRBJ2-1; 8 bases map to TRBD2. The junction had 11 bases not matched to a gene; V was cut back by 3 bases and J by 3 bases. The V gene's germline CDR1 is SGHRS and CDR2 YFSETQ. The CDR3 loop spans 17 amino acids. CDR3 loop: CASSWWETGTSYNEQFF. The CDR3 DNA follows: TGCGCCAGCAGCTGGTGGGAGACCGGGACTAGCTACAATGAGCAGTTCTTC.

In DNA, the CDR3 is TGTGCCAGCAGTTTGGATAGCGGGAGGGTCGGCTACGAGCAGTACTTC. It is translated as CASSLDSGRVGYEQYF. The chain links TRBV27 to TRBJ2-7; 11 bases match TRBD2. This CDR3 is built from 16 residues. Germline values: CDR1 MNHEY, CDR2 SMNVEV (reference sequence). V trimming: 3 bases; J trimming: 3 bases; junction bases outside the gene matches: 7.